Shown below are 12 T cell receptor beta chains from a single sample sequenced in a study of blood T cell repertoires in COVID-19. Here immunoSEQ multiplex PCR was the method, and the copy in TCRdb shows in-frame clones only, minus some. This table has around 380,000 clones, approximately 87% appearing once. Sequenced sample: PBMCs or T cells enriched from blood (not recorded which). The receptors were sampled from a young man who had recovered from COVID-19.

The chain's CDR3 is CSANQGGYTF. The CDR3 nucleotides read TGCAGTGCTAACCAGGGGGGCTACACCTTC. This chain uses TRBV20-1 with TRBJ1-2, with D possibly matching TRBD1 (6 bases). The germline gives CDR1 DFQATT, CDR2 SNEGSKA (reference sequence). The CDR3 consists of 10 residues. The ends were cut back, 4 bases at V and 8 bases at J, with 8 bases in the middle.

The chain couples TRBV7-9 to TRBJ2-7; tentative D call: TRBD2 (5 bases). The V and J ends lost 5 bases and 7 bases respectively, with 12 bases between them. The CDR3 consists of 12 residues. The V gene's germline CDR1 is SEHNR and CDR2 FQNEAQ (reference sequence). CDR3 amino acids: CASSREWSEQYF. CDR3 DNA sequence: TGTGCCAGCAGCAGGGAGTGGAGTGAGCAGTACTTC. Full variable domain (missing parts from reference TRBV7-9 and TRBJ2-7): DTGVSQNPRHKITKRGQNVTFRCDPISEHNRLYWYRQTLGQGPEFLTYFQNEAQLEKSRLLSDRFSAERPKGSFSTLEIQRTEQGDSAMYLCASSREWSEQYFGPGTRLTVT.

The V and J genes are TRBV2 and TRBJ1-1; TRBD1 matches at 8 bases. V shed 9 bases and J 4 bases; nucleotides not matched to a gene: 10. The CDR3 has 14 residues. CDR1 SNHLY and CDR2 FYNNEI come from the germline V gene. The CDR3 reads CARSMETGGTEAFF. CDR3 sequence (DNA): TGTGCCAGGTCGATGGAAACAGGGGGCACTGAAGCTTTCTTT.

The V and J genes are TRBV2 and TRBJ2-7; 10 bases line up with TRBD1. The length of the CDR3 is 13 residues. CDR1 and CDR2 from the germline V gene are SNHLY and FYNNEI. V gave up 7 bases and J gave up 4 bases; unmatched junction bases: 4. CDR3 sequence reads: CASNDRGPYEQYF. CDR3 sequence (DNA): TGTGCCAGCAATGACAGGGGGCCGTACGAGCAGTACTTC.

The chain couples TRBV7-9 to TRBJ1-5; D might be TRBD1 (5 bases). From germline, CDR1 is SEHNR and CDR2 FQNEAQ (reference sequence). This CDR3 is 14 amino acids long. Trimming removed 4 bases at V and 7 bases at J, with 14 bases between. This CDR3 is CASSSRDGRQPQHF. CDR3 nucleotides: TGTGCCAGCAGCTCCCGGGACGGGAGACAGCCCCAGCATTTT.

The chain is built from TRBV5-4 and TRBJ1-1; 7 nucleotides line up with TRBD1. The CDR3 runs to 13 residues. V was clipped by 4 bases and J by 6 bases; unmatched bases: 6. Germline V gene lookup returns CDR1 SGHNT and CDR2 YYREEE (reference sequence). In DNA form, the CDR3 reads TGTGCCAGCAGCCCAACAGGGGCCCCTGAAGCTTTCTTT. Its protein is CASSPTGAPEAFF.

The chain joins TRBV5-5 to TRBJ1-2; the match to TRBD1 covers 7 bases. V trimming: 0 bases; J trimming: 5 bases; junction bases outside the gene matches: 7. The CDR3 consists of 15 residues. Germline values: CDR1 SGHKS, CDR2 YYEKEE (reference sequence). For the CDR3, the DNA is TGTGCCAGCAGCTTGGAGGAGGGGGCCGGGTATGGCTACACCTTC. Translated: CASSLEEGAGYGYTF. Full variable domain (remainder filled in from reference TRBV5-5 and TRBJ1-2): DAGVTQSPTHLIKTRGQQVTLRCSPISGHKSVSWYQQVLGQGPQFIFQYYEKEERGRGNFPDRFSARQFPNYSSELNVNALLLGDSALYLCASSLEEGAGYGYTFGSGTRLTVV.

V gene TRBV27 combines with J gene TRBJ2-5, with 7 bases fitting TRBD1. Germline V gives CDR1 MNHEY, CDR2 SMNVEV (reference sequence). CDR3 size: 13 residues. J was trimmed by 5 bases and V by 4 bases; bases with no gene match: 4. This CDR3 reads CASSSDRVETQYF. The CDR3, as DNA: TGTGCCAGCAGTTCCGACAGGGTGGAGACCCAGTACTTC.

The chain uses TRBV27 and TRBJ1-2; D not certain. Germline assignment: CDR1 MNHEY and CDR2 SMNVEV (reference sequence). This CDR3 has 13 amino acids. Trimming removed 2 bases from V and 4 bases from J, with 8 bases in between. Here the CDR3 reads CASSLGPGYGYTF. As DNA, the CDR3 is TGTGCCAGCAGTTTAGGGCCCGGCTATGGCTACACCTTC.

This chain uses TRBV4-1 with TRBJ2-1, with 12 positions matching TRBD2. The germline CDR1 and CDR2 sequences are MGHRA and YSYEKL. V shed 2 bases, J shed 7 bases, and the junction held 15 bases outside the gene matches. The CDR3 consists of 19 residues. CDR3 sequence (DNA): TGCGCCAGCAGCCAATCCCCTTGGAGGGCTAGCGGGGGGGAGAATGAGCAGTTCTTC. Its translation: CASSQSPWRASGGENEQFF.

This chain connects TRBV2 to TRBJ1-1; 10 positions match TRBD1. With V trimmed by 3 bases and J by 0 bases, 4 bases remained unmatched. The CDR3 sequence is 16 residues long. Germline-derived CDR1 and CDR2 are SNHLY and FYNNEI. CDR3: CASSEGQGYLNTEAFF. CDR3 coding DNA: TGTGCCAGCAGTGAGGGACAGGGGTATCTGAACACTGAAGCTTTCTTT.

The chain is built from TRBV3-1 (or the pseudogene TRBV3-2) and TRBJ2-7, with 13 bases aligning to TRBD2. Looked up from germline, CDR1 is LGHDT and CDR2 is YNNKEL (reference sequence). The CDR3 sequence is 16 residues long. The V gene end was trimmed by 3 bases and the J gene end by 0 bases; junction bases not matched to a gene: 2. The chain's CDR3 is CASSQGLAGISYEQYF. In DNA form, the CDR3 reads TGTGCCAGCAGCCAGGGACTAGCGGGGATCTCCTACGAGCAGTACTTC.